These 4 T cell receptor beta chains share one sample of origin, sequenced in a study of shared clonotypes between healthy human individuals. Generated by immunoSEQ multiplex PCR, the TCRdb table keeps only in-frame clones and is missing some. The data hold over a million clones, with about 75% observed a single time. Sequencing was performed on memory CD4+ T cells sorted from blood. Subset of the sample: CD45RA-negative fraction. These receptors were obtained from a man aged 18 to 30 in good health.

The chain links TRBV18 to TRBJ2-2; D tentatively fits TRBD1 or TRBD2 (6 bases each). Germline CDR1 KGHSH, CDR2 LQKENI. With 2 bases removed from V and 0 bases from J, the gap between germline ends came to 10 bases. The CDR3 extends over 16 amino acids. The CDR3 nucleotides are TGTGCCAGCTCACCATTCGGGGGCGCGAACACCGGGGAGCTGTTTTTT. Amino acids: CASSPFGGANTGELFF.

This clone was seen just once. The J gene is TRBJ2-7, the V gene TRBV11-2; unclear D gene. The CDR3 is 16 residues long. Per the germline V gene, CDR1 is SGHAT and CDR2 is FQNNGV. Trimming removed 2 bases from V and 0 bases from J, with 14 bases in between. In DNA form, the CDR3 reads TGTGCCAGCAGCTTAAGGTCCGGTTCGATCTCCTACGAGCAGTACTTC. The encoded protein is CASSLRSGSISYEQYF. The variable domain in full, completed from reference TRBV11-2 and TRBJ2-7, reads EAGVAQSPRYKIIEKRQSVAFWCNPISGHATLYWYQQILGQGPKLLIQFQNNGVVDDSQLPKDRFSAERLKGVDSTLKIQPAKLEDSAVYLCASSLRSGSISYEQYFGPGTRLTVT.

CDR3 protein: CSVRTQGNYGYTF. The CDR3 coding sequence is TGCAGCGTACGAACTCAGGGGAACTATGGCTACACCTTC. The chain links TRBV29-1 to TRBJ1-2, with TRBD1 as a possible D gene (6 bases). The germline gives CDR1 SQVTM, CDR2 ANQGSEA. Trimming removed 6 bases at V and 2 bases at J, with 13 bases between. This CDR3 is 13 amino acids long.

A word on this clone: At the DNA level, this CDR3 is encoded by other sequences in the same sample as well. The chain employs TRBV20-1 and TRBJ2-5; no clear D gene. Germline assignment: CDR1 DFQATT and CDR2 SNEGSKA (reference sequence). This CDR3 has 10 amino acids. V was clipped by 4 bases and J by 5 bases, with 5 bases between them. The DNA for the CDR3 is TGCAGTGCTACCGGCGAGACCCAGTACTTC. This translates into CSATGETQYF.